What follows describes a single T cell receptor (beta chain). This entry is derived from a study of blood T cell repertoires in COVID-19. Using immunoSEQ multiplex PCR, the repertoire was profiled, and TCRdb retains in-frame clones only, with some absent. The table has roughly 190,000 clones, approximately 92% seen once; the top ten hold approximately 0.5%. The source is a man over 45 with acute or convalescent COVID-19. The material sequenced was peripheral blood.

CDR3 loop: CASSLGSGGRRSTDTQYF. The CDR3 DNA follows: TGTGCCAGCAGCTTAGGTTCAGGGGGGCGCCGATCGACAGATACGCAGTATTTT. The rearrangement uses TRBV7-9 and TRBJ2-3; TRBD1 might be the D (7 bases). From germline, CDR1 is SEHNR and CDR2 FQNEAQ (reference sequence). CDR3 size: 18 residues. The V end was cut by 1 base, the J end by 3 bases, with 20 bases between.